The sequence of this T cell receptor beta chain was determined in a study of cytomegalovirus exposure and HLA in healthy donors listed by TCRdb under 2017. About the full investigation: An earlier analysis of about 530 of the donors reported approximately 300 Gb of sequence data and about 120 million unique TCR beta sequences obtained from 150 million to 200 million T cells. Rather than using new phenotypic data, the later analysis identified candidate immune exposures from TCR beta sequences and from how often those sequences occurred across donors. Across 398 genotyped donors of the cohort, an average of approximately 220,000 unique TCR beta nucleotide sequences per donor were sequenced, and roughly a sixth of those sequences were non-productive. In a later genetic analysis, genome-wide SNP genotypes for about 65% of the roughly 700 donors were used, and that subset was treated as a discovery cohort. In addition to the first cohort of approximately 650 subjects, a separate validation cohort of 120 different subjects was used. An early release covering 500 to 750 HLA-typed donors comprised 300 to 350 gigabases of sequencing data and approximately 80 million unique TCR sequences. Roughly five DR-DQ haplotypes were handled as single units for association and clustering because linkage in the cohort was strong. An earlier analysis of approximately 580 of the donors used high-throughput TCR beta sequencing to judge whether each TCR beta V gene segment behaved as functional or pseudogenic. The T cell repertoires of 550 to 850 subjects were profiled by immunosequencing and related to cytomegalovirus serostatus. Donor age, sex, ethnicity and CMV serostatus were collected together with the repertoire data. The number of typed donors differed by locus: 629-630 for A, B, C, DRB1 and DQB1; approximately 530 for DQA1; around 580 for DPA1; and 400 to 480 for DPB1. To study patterns of TCR occurrence, a later analysis re-analyzed previously published TCR beta repertoires from around 700 donors and added high-resolution HLA genotyping. Every repertoire in the discovery cohort had been generated on one and the same sequencing platform. The aim of the study was to test whether cataloging public T cell receptors could identify signatures of past pathogen exposure. The genetic ancestry cluster associated with self-reported Caucasian donors included 65% to 90% of the roughly 390 genotyped donors. Class I and class II HLA loci were covered by the typing at four-digit resolution. To predict cytomegalovirus infection status, the study brought together high-throughput TCR immunosequencing, statistical association of individual TCRs with disease status, and machine learning. Here is what the overall study found, with its caveats: In this cohort, only TCR beta chains were sequenced, and detectable features were limited by the absence of alpha or paired-chain data. Because the 87-base-pair reads could not distinguish some IMGT-functional V segments, including TRBV6-2 and TRBV6-3, those segments were excluded. Broadly in line with IMGT annotations, most TCR beta V segments showed up in productive rearrangements about 87% or about 30% of the time in an earlier analysis of 587 of the donors. When HLA alleles, especially DR and DQ, strongly co-occurred, attributing TCR associations to individual alleles was difficult. A later analysis reported that several top co-occurrence clusters appeared linked to parvovirus B19, influenza, CMV and Epstein-Barr virus. For the cohort, immune exposure information was limited to CMV serostatus. A further reported finding was that TCR beta sequences accurately predicted the HLA-A and HLA-B alleles for most subjects in the first cohort. Compared with equally common non-associated chains, HLA-associated TCR beta chains in a later analysis were more clonally expanded and had lower generation probabilities. HLA typing was unavailable for some donors at each locus, so association tests used only the typed subset. In a later analysis, TCR association rates were found to vary across HLA loci, with the most associated TCRs seen for DRB1 alleles and the fewest for HLA-C alleles. At a false discovery rate of 0.05, a later analysis linked under 20,000 TCR beta sequences to specific HLA alleles. A total of roughly 160 TCR beta chains were listed by the study as associated with cytomegalovirus. Linkage disequilibrium might explain the correlated functional status among segregating V segments, but an unknown experimental factor could not be ruled out. Because counts were too low, around 18 rarely observed V segments, including chromosome 9 orphons, were left out of the earlier analysis of some 600 of the donors. A few of the identified cytomegalovirus-associated TCR beta chains were confirmed in vitro to be specific for cytomegalovirus antigens. The sequencing pipeline was judged likely to have produced a cluster of highly shared sequence variants as a technical artifact. According to the authors, the approach could potentially be generalized to other disease states and immunological phenotypes. Most TCR sequences were seen in very few donors, while some public TCRs were found in many individuals. Presence/absence analyses assumed roughly uniform sequencing depth across donors, an assumption that may not hold. In both the original and validation cohorts, the classifier was reported to diagnose cytomegalovirus status with high specificity and sensitivity. A later analysis found that most CMV-associated TCR beta chains appeared HLA-restricted, with HLA associations seemingly driven largely by CMV exposure. Compared with the 666-donor mean, donors in an Asian-associated ancestry cluster had fewer N-insertions in productive TCRs, according to a later genetic analysis. A later genetic analysis associated a missense DCLRE1C variant with V-gene and J-gene trimming of TCR beta chains, and an independent cohort replicated the association.

The library was built by means of the immunoSEQ multiplex PCR assay. A mixture of 60 forward primers for TCR Vbeta segments and 13 reverse primers for TCR Jbeta segments was used in the multiplex PCR. Amplification of the CDR3 region of rearranged TCR beta genes was performed with a multiplex PCR assay on genomic DNA. On the Illumina HiSeq System, the amplified TCR beta libraries were sequenced as 87-base-pair reads. The paper's processing steps were these. A later analysis counted about 82 million unique TCR beta chains across the 500 to 850 repertoires, and around 9.9 million of these chains were shared by at least two donors. Raw reads were error-corrected and collapsed into unique sequences by a nearest-neighbor algorithm in which closely related sequences were merged to remove PCR and sequencing errors. Alignment of CDR3 sequences to IMGT reference sequences was used to assign V, D and J gene segments. Each retained sequence needed at least a six-nucleotide match to both a V gene segment and a J gene segment. Rearrangements were called productive when the CDR3 lacked stop codons and stayed in frame with V and J; all others were non-productive. CDR3 was defined according to IMGT convention as the region running from the second conserved V-encoded cysteine to the conserved J-encoded phenylalanine. In an earlier analysis of approximately 590 of the donors, sequences lacking an unambiguous match to a single V gene segment were excluded. An earlier analysis of about 600 of the donors called V segments functional above 56.7% productive rearrangements and segregating when the between-donor standard deviation exceeded 5%. To diagnose cytomegalovirus status from the catalog of TCR beta chain sequences, a statistical classification framework was built. In a later analysis, V and J genes were assigned by comparing TCR nucleotide sequences against IMGT/GENE-DB human TR gene sequences. A later analysis assigned CDR3 sequences and most-parsimonious VDJ recombination scenarios with the TCRdist pipeline. In a later analysis, each TCR beta chain was defined by its CDR3 amino acid sequence together with its V-gene family, and reads without a unique V-gene family were excluded. To address suspected cross-contamination and a sequencing artifact, a later analysis removed around 600 highly shared, low-generation-probability nucleotide sequences. A later analysis calculated a clonal expansion index for each public chain from normalized within-repertoire ranks of inferred template counts. In a later analysis, generation probabilities were computed using a VDJ recombination model fitted to out-of-frame rearrangements, and the results were checked against IGoR. In a later analysis, TCR-TCR, TCR-HLA and TCR-CMV co-occurrence was scored with hypergeometric tests, and a repertoire-size bias correction was applied to TCR pairs. False discovery rates were estimated in a later analysis by permuting HLA or CMV assignments 20 times. In a later analysis, co-occurring TCRs were grouped with DBSCAN, and TCRdist sequence similarity was added when clustering was performed within HLA-allele-positive subsets. Repertoires with fewer than 30,000 or more than 120,000 public chains were left out of co-occurrence clustering, as were five repertoires with anomalous nucleotide sharing. As stored in TCRdb, this immuneACCESS dataset retains in-frame rearrangements with V and J assigned. A fraction of the clones does not appear; measured against another copy, unresolved V genes explain less than half of the discrepancy, and the remainder lacks a known reason. Clonal size and the V and J genes are those of that table, whereas D and trimming came from the DNA. This sample holds some 60,000 clones; approximately 85% were observed only once. The ten largest clones add up to 9.5% to 12% of the sample.

A distance of 14 bases separates the germline ends of V and J, which lose 8 bases and 6 bases respectively. Reading the germline V gene (reference sequence) gives CDR1 LNHDA and CDR2 SQIVND. From cysteine to phenylalanine, the CDR3 is 13 amino acids long. Kept here is only the CDR3 DNA, which spans 39 bases and is read in frame from base 1. The cohort consisted of 600 to 700 healthy bone marrow donors. At the time of sampling, every cohort member was nominally healthy, though immune exposures that went unrecorded were likely present. The donor was CMV seronegative and belonged to the group of 380 or so seronegative cohort members. A peripheral blood sample was collected from each donor, and TCR beta sequencing was performed on peripheral blood mononuclear cells. The Qiagen DNeasy Blood Extraction Kit was used to extract genomic DNA from the blood cell samples. Remarks on this clone: Its antigen specificity is not known. No quality values exist for individual bases; no much larger clone is one base distant.

What was sequenced was PBMCs. The receptor was isolated from a female donor in good health and CMV-seronegative. Recombination connected TRBV19 to TRBJ1-5; TRBD1 is a weak D gene call, 5 bases matching. The CDR3 region: CASHTGPPQPQHF. The DNA is TGTGCCAGTCATACAGGCCCCCCTCAGCCCCAGCATTTT.